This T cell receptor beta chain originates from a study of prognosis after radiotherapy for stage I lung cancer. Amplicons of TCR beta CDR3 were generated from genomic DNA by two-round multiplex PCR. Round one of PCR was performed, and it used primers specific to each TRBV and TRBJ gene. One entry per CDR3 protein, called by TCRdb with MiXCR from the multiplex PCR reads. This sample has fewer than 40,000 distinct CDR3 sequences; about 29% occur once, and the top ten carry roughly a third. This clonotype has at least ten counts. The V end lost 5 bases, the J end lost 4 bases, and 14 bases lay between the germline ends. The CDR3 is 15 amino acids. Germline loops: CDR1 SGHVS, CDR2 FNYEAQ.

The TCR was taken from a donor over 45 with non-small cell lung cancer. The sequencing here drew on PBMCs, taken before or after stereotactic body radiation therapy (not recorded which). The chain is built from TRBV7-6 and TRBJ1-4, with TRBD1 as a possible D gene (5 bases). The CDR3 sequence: CASSLSGYGNEKLFF. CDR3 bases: TGTGCCAGCAGCCTGTCAGGGTACGGTAATGAAAAACTGTTTTTT.